Listed here are 32 T cell receptor beta chains from one sample, sequenced in a study of CD8 T cells in Susac syndrome. Reverse transcription of roughly 0.5 to 1 ug RNA was carried out with random hexamers. From the immunoSEQ multiplex PCR reads, TCRdb called clonotypes with MiXCR, one entry per CDR3 protein. Of some 150,000 distinct CDR3 sequences in the sample, more than 90% were seen once. The sample was CD4+ T cells from PBMCs. These receptor sequences come from a human donor with Susac syndrome.

The rearrangement joins TRBV18 to TRBJ1-2; 7 nucleotides align to TRBD1. V lost 5 bases, J lost 8 bases, and 11 bases stayed unmatched. The CDR3 has 14 amino acids. Germline V lookup: CDR1 KGHSH, CDR2 LQKENI. The CDR3, as DNA: TGTGCCAGCTCAGGAGACAGGGTAGTCGGCGGCTACACCTTC. Encoded protein: CASSGDRVVGGYTF.

The genes are TRBV25-1 and TRBJ2-5; no clear D. V lost 2 bases, J lost 5 bases, and 3 bases lay in between. CDR1 and CDR2 (germline): MGHDK, SYGVNS. The CDR3 extends over 11 amino acids. CDR3 DNA sequence: TGTGCCAGCAGTGAAGCGGAGACCCAGTACTTC. It yields the protein CASSEAETQYF.

The rearrangement links TRBV4-1 to TRBJ1-6, with a weak D call TRBD1 (5 bases). This CDR3 is 15 amino acids long. The V end lost 1 base, the J end lost 15 bases, and 19 bases lay between the germline ends. Per germline, CDR1 MGHRA and CDR2 YSYEKL. CDR3 sequence (DNA): TGCGCCAGCAGCCAAGGCTTAGGGAGGGGCCCGCGCCTCCACTTT. Amino acids: CASSQGLGRGPRLHF.

The J gene is TRBJ2-5, the V gene TRBV14; perhaps D is TRBD1 or TRBD2 (5 bases each). Germline CDR1 and CDR2: SGHDN and FVKESK. Trimming removed 4 bases from V and 1 base from J, with 13 bases in between. The CDR3 has 15 amino acids. In DNA, the CDR3 is TGTGCCAGCAGCCCGGGACCCGCGCTCCAAGAGACCCAGTACTTC. This encodes CASSPGPALQETQYF.

CDR3 in amino acids: CASSSGTGEYEQYF. The CDR3 coding sequence is TGTGCCAGCAGCTCCGGGACAGGGGAGTACGAGCAGTACTTC. This sequence joins TRBV7-6 and TRBJ2-7, with 10 positions matching TRBD1. The V gene end was trimmed by 4 bases and the J gene end by 4 bases; junction bases not matched to a gene: 4. CDR1 is SGHVS and CDR2 is FNYEAQ in the germline V gene. This CDR3 contains 14 residues.

The chain couples TRBV3-1 to TRBJ2-2, with 8 bases identical to TRBD1. V lost 4 bases to trimming and J lost 6 bases; unmatched junction nucleotides: 13. Germline CDR1 and CDR2: LGHDT and YNNKEL (reference sequence). The CDR3 runs 17 residues. Here the CDR3 reads CASSPGQGIWAPGELFF. Here the CDR3 DNA reads TGTGCCAGCAGCCCAGGACAGGGTATATGGGCGCCCGGGGAGCTGTTTTTT.

This sequence joins TRBV11-3 and TRBJ2-5, with no clear D. Germline CDR1 and CDR2: SGHNT and YENEEA. The CDR3 extends over 12 amino acids. The V and J ends lost 5 bases and 0 bases respectively, with 4 bases between them. This chain's CDR3 is CASSLDQETQYF. CDR3 DNA: TGTGCCAGCAGCCTGGACCAAGAGACCCAGTACTTC.

This chain joins TRBV4-1 and TRBJ1-3, with TRBD1 as a possible D gene (6 bases). Germline-derived CDR1 and CDR2 are MGHRA and YSYEKL. Trimming left V 2 bases short and J 0 bases short, with 17 bases between. CDR3 length equals 18 residues. CDR3 coding DNA: TGCGCCAGCAGCCAACCCTGGACAGCTTCGCGCTCTGGAAACACCATATATTTT. As protein: CASSQPWTASRSGNTIYF.

The CDR3 DNA sequence: TGTGCCAGCAGCGTAGGGTCGGTAGCGGGAAATGAGCAGTTCTTC. It encodes CASSVGSVAGNEQFF. This sequence joins TRBV9 and TRBJ2-1, with TRBD2 matching 8 bases. The CDR3 loop spans 15 amino acids. Trimming removed 0 bases from V and 7 bases from J; junction bases left unmatched: 6. The V gene's germline CDR1 is SGDLS and CDR2 YYNGEE.

This chain joins TRBV2 and TRBJ1-2; 8 nucleotides match TRBD1. After removal of 6 bases from V and 8 bases from J, the junction contained 11 bases not matched to a gene. The CDR3 has 14 amino acids. The V gene's germline CDR1 is SNHLY and CDR2 FYNNEI. DNA for the CDR3: TGTGCCAGCAGCCCAGGACAGGGCGCTAGGGGCTACACCTTC. This sequence encodes CASSPGQGARGYTF.

The genes are TRBV9 and TRBJ2-7, with TRBD2 identical over 9 bases. The CDR3 sequence is 15 residues long. The germline V gene encodes CDR1 SGDLS and CDR2 YYNGEE. V lost 0 bases to trimming and J lost 3 bases; unmatched junction nucleotides: 4. The CDR3 here is CASSVGGSGSYEQYF. The CDR3 region has the DNA TGTGCCAGCAGCGTAGGAGGTAGCGGGAGCTACGAGCAGTACTTC.

The chain uses TRBV28 and TRBJ2-1; TRBD2 is a possible D gene (5 bases). There are 13 residues in the CDR3. The germline V and J ends were trimmed by 3 bases and 6 bases, with 9 bases remaining between them. Germline CDR1 MDHEN, CDR2 SYDVKM. CDR3 loop: CASSFASPNEQFF. CDR3 nucleotide sequence: TGTGCCAGCAGTTTTGCTAGCCCCAATGAGCAGTTCTTC. Together with reference TRBV28 and TRBJ2-1, the CDR3 gives the full variable domain: DVKVTQSSRYLVKRTGEKVFLECVQDMDHENMFWYRQDPGLGLRLIYFSYDVKMKEKGDIPEGYSVSREKKERFSLILESASTNQTSMYLCASSFASPNEQFFGPGTRLTVL.

The genes are TRBV3-1 and TRBJ2-1, with 13 positions matching TRBD2. The trim removed 6 bases at V and 5 bases at J, leaving 1 base unmatched. This CDR3 region has 14 residues. Germline values: CDR1 LGHDT, CDR2 YNNKEL (reference sequence). CDR3: CASRGLAGNNEQFF. DNA of the CDR3: TGTGCCAGCAGGGGACTAGCGGGAAACAATGAGCAGTTCTTC.

V gene TRBV28 combines with J gene TRBJ2-7, with D possibly being TRBD1 (5 bases). V was cut by 5 bases and J by 0 bases, with 20 bases left in between. In germline, CDR1 is MDHEN, CDR2 SYDVKM. CDR3 length: 17 residues. In nucleotides, the CDR3 is TGTGCCAGCAGTACCTACGCCCAGGACAAGATCTCCTACGAGCAGTACTTC. Translation: CASSTYAQDKISYEQYF.

This clonotype appeared a single time. The rearrangement uses TRBV28 and TRBJ1-1; D gene unclear. CDR1 is MDHEN and CDR2 is SYDVKM in the germline V gene. V lost 6 bases and J 5 bases, leaving 10 bases between the germline ends. The CDR3 runs 12 residues. CDR3 residues: CASSWGRTEAFF. The DNA of the CDR3 is TGTGCCAGCAGCTGGGGTCGGACTGAAGCTTTCTTT.

The J gene is TRBJ1-5, the V gene TRBV20-1; no clear D gene. The CDR3 is 14 amino acids. Germline V gene lookup returns CDR1 DFQATT and CDR2 SNEGSKA (reference sequence). V dropped 2 bases and J dropped 9 bases, with 17 bases sitting between them. Here the CDR3 reads CSARREAFGLPQHF. The CDR3 nucleotides read TGCAGTGCTAGAAGGGAAGCCTTCGGTCTGCCCCAGCATTTT.

The rearrangement uses TRBV14 and TRBJ2-1; D gene uncertain. The CDR3 is made up of 13 amino acids. Looked up from germline, CDR1 is SGHDN and CDR2 is FVKESK. The germline V and J ends were trimmed by 0 bases and 4 bases, with 4 bases remaining between them. CDR3 DNA: TGTGCCAGCAGCCAAGACCCTTACAATGAGCAGTTCTTC. Its translation: CASSQDPYNEQFF.

The chain recombines TRBV6-1 with TRBJ1-1; tentative D call: TRBD1 (5 bases). Germline values: CDR1 MNHNS, CDR2 SASEGT. This CDR3 region has 17 residues. V gave up 5 bases and J gave up 1 base, with 20 bases separating them. CDR3 nucleotides: TGTGCCAGCAGTACCCCCCAACTAAACCAGGGGAACACTGAAGCTTTCTTT. This translates into CASSTPQLNQGNTEAFF.

The chain has TRBV28 and TRBJ1-2; no definite D call. The CDR3 is 10 residues long. Germline V gene sequence: CDR1 MDHEN, CDR2 SYDVKM. V lost 8 bases, J lost 4 bases, and 5 bases lay in between. CDR3 region: CASQGYGYTF. The DNA for the CDR3 is TGTGCCAGCCAAGGCTATGGCTACACCTTC.

This chain uses TRBV5-1 with TRBJ2-2, with D perhaps TRBD1 (6 bases). The germline V and J ends were trimmed by 1 base and 7 bases, with 11 bases remaining between them. The CDR3 consists of 14 residues. Germline CDR1 reads SGHRS; CDR2 reads YFSETQ. The CDR3 DNA reads as TGCGCCAGCAGCTTGCAGGGGACGGGCGGGGAGCTGTTTTTT. It specifies CASSLQGTGGELFF.

The chain uses TRBV12-3 or TRBV12-4 and TRBJ2-7; 7 nucleotides match TRBD2. The CDR3 runs to 13 residues. The trim removed 3 bases at V and 4 bases at J, leaving 3 bases unmatched. CDR3: CASSLRGRYEQYF. The CDR3 DNA is TGTGCCAGCAGTTTGCGGGGGAGGTACGAGCAGTACTTC.

The chain has TRBV25-1 and TRBJ2-4; the D gene is possibly TRBD2 (5 bases). The CDR3 covers 15 residues. Germline V gene lookup returns CDR1 MGHDK and CDR2 SYGVNS. The germline V and J ends were trimmed by 10 bases and 1 base, with 17 bases remaining between them. The CDR3 DNA is TGTGCCACCTCGGACCGCCGCGGGGCCAAAAACATTCAGTACTTC. Its protein product is CATSDRRGAKNIQYF. Full variable domain (missing parts from reference TRBV25-1 and TRBJ2-4): EADIYQTPRYLVIGTGKKITLECSQTMGHDKMYWYQQDPGMELHLIHYSYGVNSTEKGDLSSESTVSRIRTEHFPLTLESARPSHTSQYLCATSDRRGAKNIQYFGAGTRLSVL.

The gene calls are TRBV20-1 and TRBJ2-2, with 10 bases aligning to TRBD2. The CDR3 totals 14 residues. Germline CDR1 reads DFQATT; CDR2 reads SNEGSKA (reference sequence). Germline trimming cut 6 bases from V and 6 bases from J; bases unmatched to any gene: 7. As DNA, the CDR3 is TGCAGTGCCCCGACTAGCGGGCGGGCCGGGGAGCTGTTTTTT. It is translated as CSAPTSGRAGELFF.

J is TRBJ1-1 and V is TRBV20-1; D unresolved. With 0 bases removed from V and 1 base from J, the gap between germline ends came to 9 bases. The CDR3 has 14 amino acids. The germline CDR1 and CDR2 sequences are DFQATT and SNEGSKA (reference sequence). DNA for the CDR3: TGCAGTGCTAGAGATCTGAGGAGGAACACTGAAGCTTTCTTT. It specifies CSARDLRRNTEAFF.

The rearrangement joins TRBV20-1 to TRBJ2-1; TRBD2 matches 7 bases. The germline V gene has CDR1 DFQATT and CDR2 SNEGSKA (reference sequence). V trimming: 6 bases; J trimming: 5 bases; junction bases outside the gene matches: 7. The CDR3 totals 13 residues. DNA for the CDR3: TGCAGTGCAGGGCGGGAGTGGGACAATGAGCAGTTCTTC. Translated: CSAGREWDNEQFF.

CDR3 sequence reads: CASSQGIRGNEQFF. CDR3 nucleotide sequence: TGCGCCAGCAGCCAAGGAATTAGGGGCAATGAGCAGTTCTTC. The J gene is TRBJ2-1, the V gene TRBV4-1; the D gene is possibly TRBD1 (5 bases). This CDR3 has 14 residues. With 1 base removed from V and 6 bases from J, the gap between germline ends came to 10 bases. The germline gives CDR1 MGHRA, CDR2 YSYEKL.

The chain uses TRBV28 and TRBJ2-5; D tentatively fits TRBD1 or TRBD2 (7 bases each). The V end lost 6 bases, the J end lost 9 bases, and 20 bases lay between the germline ends. Germline lookup yields CDR1 MDHEN and CDR2 SYDVKM. The CDR3 runs 14 residues. In DNA form, the CDR3 reads TGTGCCAGCAGCCTCCTCAGGGGGGAGGGGGCCCAGTACTTC. It encodes CASSLLRGEGAQYF. The variable domain in full, with the rest retrieved from reference TRBV28 and TRBJ2-5, is DVKVTQSSRYLVKRTGEKVFLECVQDMDHENMFWYRQDPGLGLRLIYFSYDVKMKEKGDIPEGYSVSREKKERFSLILESASTNQTSMYLCASSLLRGEGAQYFGPGTRLLVL.

This chain connects TRBV12-3 or TRBV12-4 to TRBJ2-2; D perhaps matches TRBD2 (5 bases). The V and J ends lost 6 bases and 13 bases respectively, with 18 bases between them. The CDR3 has 13 amino acids. The CDR3 DNA follows: TGTGCCAGCAGCCTAACCCGGAGTGAGGGGCTGTTTTTT. Translation: CASSLTRSEGLFF.

J is TRBJ2-1 and V is TRBV7-9, with D possibly being TRBD1 (5 bases). V lost 3 bases, J lost 8 bases, and 14 bases lay in between. The CDR3 covers 14 residues. Germline V gene data show CDR1 as SEHNR and CDR2 as FQNEAQ (reference sequence). The CDR3 DNA reads TGTGCCAGCAGCTTGGGGCAGTTAAGGTATGAGCAGTTCTTC. This translates into CASSLGQLRYEQFF.

V is TRBV12-3 or TRBV12-4 and J is TRBJ2-3; possibly TRBD1 for D (6 bases). V was cut by 6 bases and J by 3 bases, with 13 bases left in between. The CDR3 runs 14 residues. CDR3 protein: CASSRTVGTDTQYF. Here the CDR3 DNA reads TGTGCCAGCAGCCGGACAGTCGGGACAGATACGCAGTATTTT.

The chain has TRBV4-1 and TRBJ2-4; 10 nucleotides line up with TRBD2. The CDR3 contains 18 residues. CDR1 is MGHRA, CDR2 YSYEKL, per germline. With 0 bases clipped from V and 8 bases from J, the junction kept 13 bases outside the gene matches. CDR3 coding DNA: TGCGCCAGCAGCCAAGAAGGCCCGGGAGCGGGGGGGCAGGACATTCAGTACTTC. This codes for CASSQEGPGAGGQDIQYF.

CDR3 region: CASSLGGTGSTEAFF. The CDR3 DNA is TGTGCCAGCAGTTTAGGCGGGACAGGGAGCACTGAAGCTTTCTTT. The chain couples TRBV28 to TRBJ1-1; TRBD1 matches at 9 bases. The V gene end was trimmed by 2 bases and the J gene end by 4 bases; junction bases not matched to a gene: 5. CDR1 and CDR2 from the germline V gene are MDHEN and SYDVKM. This CDR3 region has 15 residues.